Listed below are T cell receptor beta chains from one sample, sequenced in a study of blood T cell repertoires in COVID-19. This table comes from immunoSEQ multiplex PCR, and its TCRdb copy is limited to in-frame clones, with some not included. Of under 55,000 clones detected, 90% appear once; the ten largest clones hold approximately 4%. The sequenced sample was peripheral blood. The receptors come from a human donor in a cohort sampled during active COVID-19. Both conserved end residues are part of each CDR3. D genes are given only for firm matches. Clone size appears in some rows only: once, few, many, or a class for an expanded clone.

CDR3aa | CDR3nt | j_gene | v_gene | abundance | d_gene
CASTPGQRMNTEAFF | TGTGCCAGCACCCCCGGACAACGCATGAACACTGAAGCTTTCTTT | TRBJ1-1 | TRBV3-1/TRBV3-2 | once | NA
CASSFTVTGELFF | TGCGCCAGCAGCTTTACAGTCACCGGGGAGCTGTTTTTT | TRBJ2-2 | TRBV5-1 | NA | NA
CATSRDSGSLEAFF | TGTGCCACCAGCAGAGATTCCGGGAGTCTAGAAGCTTTCTTT | TRBJ1-1 | TRBV15 | NA | NA
CASSFLSGGLLGETQYF | TGTGCCAGCAGTTTTTTAAGCGGGGGCCTACTTGGGGAGACCCAGTACTTC | TRBJ2-5 | TRBV28 | NA | TRBD2
CASSLLSPRRSNQPQHF | TGTGCCAGCAGTTTACTATCCCCACGTCGGAGCAATCAGCCCCAGCATTTT | TRBJ1-5 | TRBV27 | once | NA
CASSYRSSYNSPLHF | TGTGCCAGCAGTTACAGGAGCTCCTATAATTCACCCCTCCACTTT | TRBJ1-6 | TRBV6-5 | NA | NA
CASSPTESNQPQHF | TGTGCCAGCTCGCCTACAGAGAGCAATCAGCCCCAGCATTTT | TRBJ1-5 | TRBV18 | NA | NA
CASRRTGGWEQYF | TGTGCCAGCAGAAGGACAGGGGGCTGGGAGCAGTACTTC | TRBJ2-7 | TRBV6-5 | NA | TRBD1
CSAQENTEAFF | TGCAGTGCACAAGAGAACACTGAAGCTTTCTTT | TRBJ1-1 | TRBV20-1 | NA | NA
CASSYRDSSYNEQFF | TGTGCCAGCAGTTACCGGGACTCCTCCTACAATGAGCAGTTCTTC | TRBJ2-1 | TRBV28 | NA | NA
CSARSDYEQYF | TGCAGTGCTAGAAGCGACTACGAGCAGTACTTC | TRBJ2-7 | TRBV20-1 | NA | NA
CASRTSSGANVLTF | TGTGCCAGCAGAACTAGCTCTGGGGCCAACGTCCTGACTTTC | TRBJ2-6 | TRBV7-9 | NA | NA
CASSLQGSYTEAFF | TGTGCCAGCAGCTTACAGGGGTCGTACACTGAAGCTTTCTTT | TRBJ1-1 | TRBV5-6 | NA | TRBD1
CASTPTGTDYGYTF | TGTGCCAGCACTCCGACTGGGACAGACTATGGCTACACCTTC | TRBJ1-2 | TRBV6-5 | once | TRBD1
CASSPGTALDEQYF | TGTGCCAGCAGCCCCGGGACAGCGCTTGACGAGCAGTACTTC | TRBJ2-7 | TRBV7-3 | NA | TRBD1
CASSPRTGLNQPQHF | TGTGCCAGCAGTCCCCGGACAGGTCTCAATCAGCCCCAGCATTTT | TRBJ1-5 | TRBV6-2/TRBV6-3 | NA | TRBD1
CASSLGGREETQYF | TGTGCCAGCAGCTTGGGCGGGAGGGAAGAGACCCAGTACTTC | TRBJ2-5 | TRBV5-4 | NA | TRBD2
CATYNYGYTF | TGTGCCACGTATAACTATGGCTACACCTTC | TRBJ1-2 | TRBV10-3 | NA | NA
CASSLAGTGGLTGELFF | TGCGCCAGCAGCTTGGCCGGGACAGGGGGACTCACCGGGGAGCTGTTTTTT | TRBJ2-2 | TRBV5-1 | NA | TRBD1
CASSSTGTVNEKLFF | TGTGCCAGCAGCTCAACCGGGACAGTTAATGAAAAACTGTTTTTT | TRBJ1-4 | TRBV7-9 | NA | TRBD1
CASWTLGDQPQHF | TGTGCCAGTTGGACATTGGGTGATCAGCCCCAGCATTTT | TRBJ1-5 | TRBV28 | once | NA
CASSRTRNTEAFF | TGTGCCAGCAGCCGAACACGGAACACTGAAGCTTTCTTT | TRBJ1-1 | TRBV5-5 | NA | NA